Listed here is a single TCR beta chain. The record originates from a study of patients and donors after allogeneic stem cell transplantation. One entry per CDR3 protein, called by TCRdb with MiXCR from the RT-PCR reads. The sample has some 200,000 distinct CDR3 sequences, around two fifths seen once; the top ten hold about 35%. The germline V and J ends were trimmed by 0 bases and 8 bases, with 16 bases remaining between them. The CDR3 has 16 amino acids. Germline V gene lookup returns CDR1 MNHEY and CDR2 SVGEGT. This TCR came from a human donor who was either an allogeneic HSCT recipient or a stem cell or donor lymphocyte infusion donor (not recorded which). It is not recorded whose cells these are; they may come from a transplant donor. Material: blood, either unsorted or a sorted T cell fraction (not recorded which). The gene calls are TRBV6-2 or TRBV6-3 and TRBJ1-4, with unresolved D. CDR3 amino acids: CASSYSNAGRSEKLFF. Written as DNA, the CDR3 is TGTGCCAGCAGTTACTCGAACGCCGGGAGGAGCGAAAAACTGTTTTTT.